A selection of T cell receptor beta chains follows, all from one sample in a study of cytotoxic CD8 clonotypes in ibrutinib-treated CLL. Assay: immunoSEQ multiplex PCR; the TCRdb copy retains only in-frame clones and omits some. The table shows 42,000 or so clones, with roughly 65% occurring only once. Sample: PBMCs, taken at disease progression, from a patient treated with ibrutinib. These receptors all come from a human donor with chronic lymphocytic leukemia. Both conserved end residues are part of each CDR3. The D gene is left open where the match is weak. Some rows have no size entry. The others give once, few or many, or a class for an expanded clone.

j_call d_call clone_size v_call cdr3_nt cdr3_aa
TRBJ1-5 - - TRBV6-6 TGTGCCAGCAGCCCCCCGGGGCAGCCCCAGCATTTT CASSPPGQPQHF
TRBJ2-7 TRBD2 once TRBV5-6 TGTGCCAGCAGCCTCCAAGGGGCTAGCGGGAGTTACGAGCAGTACTTC CASSLQGASGSYEQYF
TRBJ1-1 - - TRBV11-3 TGTGCCAGCAGCTTTTCAATGAACACTGAAGCTTTCTTT CASSFSMNTEAFF
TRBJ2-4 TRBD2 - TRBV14 TGTGCCAGCAGCCGCGCGGGAGTAGCCAAAAACATTCAGTACTTC CASSRAGVAKNIQYF
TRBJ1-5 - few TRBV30 TGTGCCTGGAGTCAGGGGATACTAAGCAATCAGCCCCAGCATTTT CAWSQGILSNQPQHF
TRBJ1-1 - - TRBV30 TGTGCCTGGAGTGGGGGACTGTACACTGAAGCTTTCTTT CAWSGGLYTEAFF
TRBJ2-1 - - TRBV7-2 TGTGCCAGCACGTCCGGGACGTCGTACAATGAGCAGTTCTTC CASTSGTSYNEQFF
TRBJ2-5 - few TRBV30 TGTGCCTGGAACCGCGGGACTCCGACGGAGACCCAGTACTTC CAWNRGTPTETQYF
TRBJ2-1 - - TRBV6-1 TGTGCCAGCAGTGAGGGGCAGGGATGGGATGAGCAGTTCTTC CASSEGQGWDEQFF
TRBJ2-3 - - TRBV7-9 TGTGCCAGCAGTCTTCGGGAAGCAGATACGCAGTATTTT CASSLREADTQYF
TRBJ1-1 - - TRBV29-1 TGCAGCGTTGTATCAGGTGCGTCTCTGACTGAAGCTTTCTTT CSVVSGASLTEAFF
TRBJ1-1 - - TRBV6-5 TGTGCCAGCATGAAGGGCAGAAGGGCTTTCTTT CASMKGRRAFF
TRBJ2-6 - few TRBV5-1 TGCGCCAGCAGCGCCTCCTCTGGGGCCAACGTCCTGACTTTC CASSASSGANVLTF
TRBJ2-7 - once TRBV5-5 TGTGCCAGCAGCTTGGAGGACTCCTACGAGCAGTACTTC CASSLEDSYEQYF
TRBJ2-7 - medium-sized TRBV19 TGTGCCAGTAGTATAGATGGCCAGGTCTACGAGCAGTACTTC CASSIDGQVYEQYF
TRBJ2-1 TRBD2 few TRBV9 TGTGCCAGCACCGGACTAGCGGGAGCCAATGAGCAGTTCTTC CASTGLAGANEQFF
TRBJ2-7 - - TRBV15 TGTGCCACCAGCTCCAGACGGGGGATCGAGCAGTACTTC CATSSRRGIEQYF